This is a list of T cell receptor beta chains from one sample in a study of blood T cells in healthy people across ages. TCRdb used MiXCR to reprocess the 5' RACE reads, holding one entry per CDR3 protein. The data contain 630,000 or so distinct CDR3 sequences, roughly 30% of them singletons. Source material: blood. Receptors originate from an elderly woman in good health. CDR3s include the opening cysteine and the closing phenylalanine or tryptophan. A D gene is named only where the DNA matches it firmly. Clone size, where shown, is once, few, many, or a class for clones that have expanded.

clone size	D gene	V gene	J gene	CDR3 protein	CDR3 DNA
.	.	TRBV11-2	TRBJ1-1	CASSLYQGLNTEAFF	TGTGCCAGCAGCTTATACCAAGGCCTGAACACTGAAGCTTTCTTT
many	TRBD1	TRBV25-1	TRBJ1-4	CASGQGNEKLFF	TGTGCCAGCGGACAGGGTAATGAAAAACTGTTTTTT
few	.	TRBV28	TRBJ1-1	CASRGKTGPDTEAFF	TGTGCCAGCAGGGGTAAGACAGGTCCGGACACTGAAGCTTTCTTT
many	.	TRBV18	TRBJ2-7	CASSPTTEIYEQYF	TGTGCCAGCTCACCGACGACTGAAATTTACGAGCAGTACTTC
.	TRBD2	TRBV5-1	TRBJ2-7	CASSLTSNYGQYF	TGCGCCAGCAGTCTGACTAGCAACTACGGGCAGTACTTC
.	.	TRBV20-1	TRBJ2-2	CSARDVLNTGELFF	TGCAGTGCTAGAGATGTCCTGAACACCGGGGAGCTGTTTTTT
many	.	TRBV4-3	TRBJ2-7	CASSLGGATQYF	TGCGCCAGCAGCCTTGGGGGGGCAACACAGTACTTC
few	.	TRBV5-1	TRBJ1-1	CASSLTTSNTEAFF	TGCGCCAGCAGCTTGACAACCTCGAACACTGAAGCTTTCTTT
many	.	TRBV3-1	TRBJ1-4	CASSQELGPPKLFF	TGTGCCAGCAGCCAAGAGTTAGGGCCGCCTAAACTGTTTTTT
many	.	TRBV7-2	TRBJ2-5	CASSPSSLQETQYF	TGTGCCAGCAGCCCATCTTCGCTACAAGAGACCCAGTACTTC
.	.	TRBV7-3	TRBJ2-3	CASSSGVGATDTQYF	TGTGCCAGCAGCTCCGGGGTGGGGGCTACAGATACGCAGTATTTT
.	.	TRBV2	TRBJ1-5	CASSGSGDVGFNRPQHF	TGTGCCAGCAGTGGATCGGGGGATGTGGGGTTCAATCGGCCCCAGCATTTT
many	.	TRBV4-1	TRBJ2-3	CASSQEEVEGKGDTQYF	TGCGCCAGCAGCCAAGAAGAAGTGGAGGGAAAAGGAGATACGCAGTATTTT
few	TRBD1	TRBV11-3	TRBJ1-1	CASSFSGTGDTEAFF	TGTGCCAGCAGCTTTTCCGGGACAGGGGACACTGAAGCTTTCTTT
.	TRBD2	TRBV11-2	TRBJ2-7	CASSLGSAGRSHEQYF	TGTGCCAGCAGCTTAGGCTCAGCGGGGCGATCCCACGAGCAGTACTTC
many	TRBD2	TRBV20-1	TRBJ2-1	CSLAGKNNEQFF	TGCAGCCTAGCGGGGAAAAACAATGAGCAGTTCTTC
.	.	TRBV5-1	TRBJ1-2	CASSLATRGDNYGYTF	TGCGCCAGCAGCTTGGCCACTAGGGGGGATAACTATGGCTACACCTTC
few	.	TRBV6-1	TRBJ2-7	CASSEQVSYEQYF	TGTGCCAGCAGTGAACAGGTATCCTACGAGCAGTACTTC
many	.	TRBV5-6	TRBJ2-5	CASSPQGTLRVTQYF	TGTGCCAGCAGCCCCCAAGGGACTCTGAGAGTTACCCAGTACTTC
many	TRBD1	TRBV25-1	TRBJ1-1	CASERQGWEAFF	TGTGCCAGTGAACGACAGGGTTGGGAAGCTTTCTTT
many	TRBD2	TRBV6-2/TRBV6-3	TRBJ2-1	CASSKTASGHNEQFF	TGTGCCAGCAGTAAAACGGCTAGCGGACACAATGAGCAGTTCTTC
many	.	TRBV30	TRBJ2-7	CAWSPGILYEQYF	TGTGCCTGGAGTCCGGGGATTCTCTACGAGCAGTACTTC
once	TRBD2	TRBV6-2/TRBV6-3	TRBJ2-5	CASTLLAGGPGEQYF	TGTGCCAGCACCTTACTAGCGGGGGGGCCTGGTGAGCAGTACTTC
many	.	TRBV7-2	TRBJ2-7	CASSTPRSSYEQYF	TGTGCCAGCAGCACGCCCAGGAGCTCCTACGAGCAGTACTTC
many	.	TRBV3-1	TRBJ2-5	CASSQGTALRSYF	TGTGCCAGCAGCCAAGGGACAGCCCTAAGGTCGTACTTC
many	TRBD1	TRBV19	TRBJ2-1	CASSPNLGTGGLYNEQFF	TGTGCCAGTAGTCCCAACTTAGGGACAGGGGGATTATACAATGAGCAGTTCTTC
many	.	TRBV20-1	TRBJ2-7	CSAGDGLRSEQYF	TGCAGTGCTGGGGACGGCCTACGAAGCGAGCAGTACTTC